This T cell receptor beta chain was sequenced for a study of early T cells in non-severe SARS-CoV-2 infection. Study overall: The sequenced material was bulk RNA from unsorted whole blood, and its chains were unpaired. Study-level findings and limits: Sequences matched to VDJdb favored anti-spike CD8 responses, while private and CD4 specificities were missed.

Remarks on this clonotype: Antigen: not known.

V was cut by 2 bases and J by 3 bases, with 10 bases left in between. CDR1 is SQVTM, CDR2 ANQGSEA, per germline. The CDR3 is 13 residues long. Separate cDNA molecules each had unique molecular identifiers attached to them. Each CDR3 protein is one row after TCRdb ran MiXCR on the 5' RACE reads. The profile shows tens of thousands of distinct CDR3 sequences, 18% of them singletons. The sample was whole blood, taken at baseline. The clonotype comes from an adult who was a healthcare worker with PCR-confirmed SARS-CoV-2 infection or an uninfected control (not recorded which). The rearrangement links TRBV29-1 to TRBJ1-2, with a possible D match to TRBD1 (6 bases). The DNA for the CDR3 is TGCAGCGTTGAAAGGGGGAAGCACTATGGCTACACCTTC. Its translation is CSVERGKHYGYTF.